This passage covers 32 T cell receptor beta chains from one sample sequenced in a study of cytomegalovirus exposure and HLA in healthy donors. In the PCR, 60 Vbeta and 13 Jbeta primers were used. Here immunoSEQ multiplex PCR was the method, and the copy in TCRdb shows in-frame clones only, minus some. The top ten hold about 0.37% of the sample, which has over 150,000 clones, less than 90% seen once. Material: PBMCs. The receptors originated from a boy aged 2 to 10 in good health and CMV-seronegative.

The chain uses TRBV25-1 and TRBJ2-7; tentatively, D is TRBD1 (5 bases). Germline-derived CDR1 and CDR2 are MGHDK and SYGVNS. Trimming took 3 bases from V and 9 from J, leaving 18 bases between them. This CDR3 region has 14 residues. The CDR3 nucleotides are TGTGCCAGCAGTGACCAGGGCCCCTCTATAGGGCAGTACTTC. Translated, it gives CASSDQGPSIGQYF.

V usage is TRBV27 and J usage is TRBJ1-1; maybe TRBD1 (5 bases). CDR1 MNHEY and CDR2 SMNVEV come from the germline V gene (reference sequence). The CDR3 is made up of 11 amino acids. Trimming pared 8 bases from V and 4 bases from J, leaving 8 bases between. In nucleotides, the CDR3 is TGTGCCAGCGTGGGGGGCACTGAAGCTTTCTTT. Encoded protein: CASVGGTEAFF.

The J gene is TRBJ2-3, the V gene TRBV7-9; 13 nucleotides align to TRBD2. CDR3 length: 18 residues. Germline V gives CDR1 SEHNR, CDR2 FQNEAQ (reference sequence). J was trimmed by 4 bases and V by 4 bases; bases with no gene match: 11. The CDR3 DNA follows: TGTGCCAGCAGCTCCACGATACTAGCGGGAGGGGTGGCAGATACGCAGTATTTT. This sequence encodes CASSSTILAGGVADTQYF. Combining the CDR3 with reference TRBV7-9 and TRBJ2-3 gives the whole variable domain DTGVSQNPRHKITKRGQNVTFRCDPISEHNRLYWYRQTLGQGPEFLTYFQNEAQLEKSRLLSDRFSAERPKGSFSTLEIQRTEQGDSAMYLCASSSTILAGGVADTQYFGPGTRLTVL.

In this sample, this clone turned up a few times. The V call is TRBV5-6, the J call TRBJ2-1; no clear D gene. This CDR3 spans 13 amino acids. V lost 0 bases and J 8 bases, leaving 9 bases between the germline ends. Germline CDR1 is SGHDT and CDR2 is YYEEEE. CDR3 loop: CASSLEIDYEQFF. The CDR3 DNA is TGTGCCAGCAGCTTGGAAATTGACTATGAGCAGTTCTTC.

J is TRBJ1-5 and V is TRBV27, with D possibly being TRBD1 (6 bases). The CDR3 loop spans 17 amino acids. V lost 5 bases, J lost 7 bases, and 24 bases lay in between. Germline V lookup: CDR1 MNHEY, CDR2 SMNVEV (reference sequence). CDR3 amino acids: CASSLGPWGRSPQPQHF. The CDR3 bases are TGTGCCAGCAGTCTAGGACCGTGGGGGCGCAGTCCGCAGCCCCAGCATTTT.

This clone appeared a single time. The chain uses TRBV19 and TRBJ2-7, with 8 bases aligning to TRBD1. The CDR3 totals 15 residues. With V trimmed by 10 bases and J by 3 bases, 14 bases remained unmatched. CDR1 is LNHDA, CDR2 SQIVND, per germline (reference sequence). The CDR3 DNA reads TGTGCCACCAGTAGGGGGGCCGGACAGGGCTACGAGCAGTACTTC. Translated, it gives CATSRGAGQGYEQYF.

V is TRBV11-2 and J is TRBJ1-4, with TRBD1 matching over 7 bases. CDR1 and CDR2 from the germline V gene are SGHAT and FQNNGV. V was clipped by 4 bases and J by 5 bases; unmatched bases: 7. The CDR3 spans 15 residues. CDR3 in amino acids: CASSSRTGPNEKLFF. The CDR3 DNA reads TGTGCCAGCAGCTCTCGGACAGGCCCGAATGAAAAACTGTTTTTT.

The chain employs TRBV6-5 and TRBJ1-4, with TRBD1 identical over 8 bases. Looked up from germline, CDR1 is MNHEY and CDR2 is SVGAGI. This CDR3 is built from 16 residues. The junction had 5 bases not matched to a gene; V was cut back by 2 bases and J by 3 bases. CDR3 in amino acids: CASSYTQQGANEKLFF. In nucleotides, the CDR3 is TGTGCCAGCAGTTACACGCAACAGGGGGCTAATGAAAAACTGTTTTTT.

The CDR3, as DNA: TGCAGCGACGGAGGACTAGCGGGGTTCACAGATACGCAGTATTTT. Protein product: CSDGGLAGFTDTQYF. V usage is TRBV29-1 and J usage is TRBJ2-3; 12 bases agree with TRBD2. Germline CDR1 is SQVTM and CDR2 is ANQGSEA. With V trimmed by 7 bases and J by 2 bases, 7 bases remained unmatched. The CDR3 consists of 15 residues.

CDR3 bases: TGTGCCAGCAGTGCCCTTCGAGGGTACCAAGAGACCCAGTACTTC. Its protein is CASSALRGYQETQYF. The chain uses TRBV6-1 and TRBJ2-5, with D possibly matching TRBD2 (5 bases). CDR1 is MNHNS, CDR2 SASEGT, per germline. The CDR3 loop spans 15 amino acids. Deletions cut 4 bases from V and 0 bases from J, with 12 bases between.

The V and J genes are TRBV29-1 and TRBJ1-1; 9 bases map to TRBD1. Trimming at V came to 5 bases and at J to 1 base, leaving 2 bases not matched to a gene. This CDR3 has 13 residues. From germline, CDR1 is SQVTM and CDR2 ANQGSEA. CDR3 protein: CSVYRGPNTEAFF. Here the CDR3 DNA reads TGCAGCGTTTACAGGGGGCCGAACACTGAAGCTTTCTTT. Full variable domain (remainder filled in from reference TRBV29-1 and TRBJ1-1): SAVISQKPSRDICQRGTSLTIQCQVDSQVTMMFWYRQQPGQSLTLIATANQGSEATYESGFVIDKFPISRPNLTFSTLTVSNMSPEDSSIYLCSVYRGPNTEAFFGQGTRLTVV.

This clone was counted only a few times. This sequence joins TRBV6-5 and TRBJ1-3; 10 bases are shared with TRBD1. Germline loops: CDR1 MNHEY, CDR2 SVGAGI. V was pared by 0 bases and J by 4 bases, with 3 bases of the junction left unmatched. This CDR3 region has 16 residues. CDR3 protein: CASSYSPGQGGNTIYF. Written as DNA, the CDR3 is TGTGCCAGCAGTTACTCTCCGGGACAGGGGGGAAACACCATATATTTT.

The chain couples TRBV27 to TRBJ2-5, with 7 bases aligning to TRBD2. The V gene's germline CDR1 is MNHEY and CDR2 SMNVEV (reference sequence). This CDR3 region has 15 residues. The V segment lost 0 bases and the J segment 3 bases; nucleotides outside the gene matches: 4. CDR3 in DNA: TGTGCCAGCAGTTTATCCTTGGGGGGGAAAGAGACCCAGTACTTC. This sequence encodes CASSLSLGGKETQYF.

In its sample, this clone was seen a few times. The genes are TRBV10-3 and TRBJ2-1, with D maybe TRBD1 (6 bases). V was clipped by 7 bases and J by 6 bases, with 13 bases between them. CDR1 ENHRY and CDR2 SYGVKD come from the germline V gene. CDR3 length: 13 residues. The CDR3 nucleotides are TGTGCCATCACGGACAGCAGGGGCAATGAGCAGTTCTTC. Amino acid sequence: CAITDSRGNEQFF.

V is TRBV28 and J is TRBJ2-3, with 7 bases fitting TRBD2. The CDR3 is 17 amino acids. Germline V lookup: CDR1 MDHEN, CDR2 SYDVKM. J lost 2 bases, V lost 5 bases, and 13 bases had no gene match. CDR3 nucleotides: TGTGCCAGCAGTCCCCCCCTGGGGGGAGGGAACACAGATACGCAGTATTTT. Its protein is CASSPPLGGGNTDTQYF.

In DNA form, the CDR3 reads TGTGCCATCAGTGGGACTAGCGGGAGTGGGGAGCTGTTTTTT. Translated: CAISGTSGSGELFF. The chain has TRBV10-3 and TRBJ2-2, with TRBD2 identical over 13 bases. V was pared by 4 bases and J by 8 bases, with 1 base of the junction left unmatched. The V gene's germline CDR1 is ENHRY and CDR2 SYGVKD. The CDR3 consists of 14 residues.

In DNA, the CDR3 is TGTGCCAGCAGCTTAGGGACTAGCCGGTACAATGAGCAGTTCTTC. This codes for CASSLGTSRYNEQFF. The rearrangement uses TRBV13 and TRBJ2-1; 7 positions match TRBD2. The CDR3 loop spans 15 amino acids. The V gene end was trimmed by 0 bases and the J gene end by 4 bases; junction bases not matched to a gene: 3. Germline lookup yields CDR1 PRHDT and CDR2 FYEKMQ (reference sequence). Full variable domain (rest looked up from reference TRBV13 and TRBJ2-1): AAGVIQSPRHLIKEKRETATLKCYPIPRHDTVYWYQQGPGQDPQFLISFYEKMQSDKGSIPDRFSAQQFSDYHSELNMSSLELGDSALYFCASSLGTSRYNEQFFGPGTRLTVL.

V gene TRBV4-1 combines with J gene TRBJ2-1; TRBD2 matches 7 bases. The CDR3 totals 15 residues. J gave up 5 bases and V 0 bases, and 4 bases lay outside the gene matches. CDR1 is MGHRA, CDR2 YSYEKL, per germline. CDR3 coding DNA: TGCGCCAGCAGCCAAGAGCTAGCGGATAACAATGAGCAGTTCTTC. It specifies CASSQELADNNEQFF.

The chain links TRBV4-1 to TRBJ1-5; TRBD1 agrees at 10 bases. The V gene end was trimmed by 3 bases and the J gene end by 0 bases; junction bases not matched to a gene: 5. Germline lookup yields CDR1 MGHRA and CDR2 YSYEKL. The CDR3 is 17 residues long. CDR3 loop: CASSQTGGDPSNQPQHF. The CDR3 nucleotides read TGCGCCAGCAGCCAGACAGGGGGCGACCCTAGCAATCAGCCCCAGCATTTT.

The J gene is TRBJ1-1, the V gene TRBV19, with unresolved D. The CDR3 sequence is 16 residues long. Trimming stripped 8 bases from V and 2 bases from J, with 21 bases between. CDR1 and CDR2 (germline): LNHDA, SQIVND (reference sequence). The chain's CDR3 is CASGRQDGRANTEAFF. As DNA, the CDR3 is TGTGCCAGTGGAAGGCAGGACGGGAGGGCCAACACTGAAGCTTTCTTT.

The chain joins TRBV5-4 to TRBJ1-1; tentatively, D is TRBD1 (5 bases). The CDR3 runs to 13 residues. V lost 2 bases to trimming and J lost 2 bases, with 7 bases between them. Germline loops: CDR1 SGHNT, CDR2 YYREEE (reference sequence). CDR3 sequence: CASSFQGNTEAFF. In nucleotides, the CDR3 is TGTGCCAGCAGCTTCCAGGGTAACACTGAAGCTTTCTTT.

The chain employs TRBV5-8 and TRBJ2-7; 12 bases align to TRBD1. This CDR3 contains 16 residues. Germline CDR1 is SGHTS and CDR2 is YDEGEE. V shed 4 bases and J 3 bases; nucleotides not matched to a gene: 8. The CDR3 nucleotides are TGTGCCAGCAGCCTAGTGGGGACAGGGGGCAACTACGAGCAGTACTTC. This sequence encodes CASSLVGTGGNYEQYF.

The V and J genes are TRBV13 and TRBJ2-3; TRBD2 might be the D (5 bases). The CDR3 covers 15 residues. V was pared by 0 bases and J by 4 bases, with 11 bases between. Germline assignment: CDR1 PRHDT and CDR2 FYEKMQ (reference sequence). The CDR3 is CASSLGTGLSDTQYF. The CDR3 DNA sequence: TGTGCCAGCAGCTTAGGCACGGGATTGTCAGATACGCAGTATTTT.

This chain's CDR3 is CASSQPRQGGSYEQYF. The DNA for the CDR3 is TGCGCCAGCAGCCAACCAAGACAGGGGGGATCCTACGAGCAGTACTTC. The chain carries TRBV4-1 and TRBJ2-7; 9 bases fit TRBD1. The trim removed 2 bases at V and 1 base at J, leaving 6 bases unmatched. The CDR3 has 16 residues. Germline lookup yields CDR1 MGHRA and CDR2 YSYEKL.

V gene TRBV4-1 combines with J gene TRBJ1-1; D possibly corresponds to TRBD1 (6 bases). This CDR3 region has 14 residues. Germline V gives CDR1 MGHRA, CDR2 YSYEKL. Trimming removed 10 bases at V and 0 bases at J, with 15 bases between. The CDR3 DNA sequence: TGCGCCACAAGAAACAGGGCCCTGAACACTGAAGCTTTCTTT. As protein: CATRNRALNTEAFF.

The genes are TRBV29-1 and TRBJ2-1; TRBD2 agrees at 13 bases. The V and J ends lost 6 bases and 6 bases, in that order; junction bases with no gene match: 5. From germline, CDR1 is SQVTM and CDR2 ANQGSEA. This CDR3 is built from 14 residues. CDR3 sequence: CSVYTSGRGNEQFF. DNA of the CDR3: TGCAGCGTCTACACTAGCGGGAGGGGCAATGAGCAGTTCTTC.

The chain carries TRBV13 and TRBJ2-3; 7 nucleotides line up with TRBD1. The germline gives CDR1 PRHDT, CDR2 FYEKMQ (reference sequence). J was trimmed by 2 bases and V by 6 bases; bases with no gene match: 8. This CDR3 contains 15 residues. The CDR3 here is CASRPTGDFTDTQYF. DNA of the CDR3: TGTGCCAGCAGGCCTACAGGGGATTTCACAGATACGCAGTATTTT. The full variable domain, with the rest looked up from reference TRBV13 and TRBJ2-3, is AAGVIQSPRHLIKEKRETATLKCYPIPRHDTVYWYQQGPGQDPQFLISFYEKMQSDKGSIPDRFSAQQFSDYHSELNMSSLELGDSALYFCASRPTGDFTDTQYFGPGTRLTVL.

The gene calls are TRBV10-3 and TRBJ2-6; D is possibly TRBD2 (6 bases). This CDR3 comprises 16 residues. CDR1 is ENHRY, CDR2 SYGVKD, per germline. V lost 2 bases to trimming and J lost 2 bases, with 10 bases between them. This CDR3 is CAISEIREAGANVLTF. The CDR3 nucleotides read TGTGCCATCAGTGAGATAAGGGAGGCTGGGGCCAACGTCCTGACTTTC.

The chain links TRBV30 to TRBJ1-4; 7 bases agree with TRBD1. V was clipped by 1 base and J by 6 bases; unmatched bases: 5. This CDR3 is 14 amino acids long. Germline V gene data show CDR1 as GTSNPN and CDR2 as SVGIG (reference sequence). The CDR3 here is CAWSGTGFDEKLFF. CDR3 coding DNA: TGTGCCTGGAGTGGGACAGGATTTGATGAAAAACTGTTTTTT.

The chain carries TRBV5-6 and TRBJ1-2; tentative D call: TRBD1 (6 bases). This CDR3 comprises 14 residues. Germline values: CDR1 SGHDT, CDR2 YYEEEE. V was shortened by 4 bases and J by 4 bases, with 14 bases between the two germline ends. CDR3 coding DNA: TGTGCCAGCAGCATCCCAGGGGCAACCTATGGCTACACCTTC. Translation: CASSIPGATYGYTF.

The CDR3 nucleotides are TGTGCCAGCAGTGGCGAAAAAGAGACCCAGTACTTC. Translation gives CASSGEKETQYF. The chain links TRBV25-1 to TRBJ2-5; the D is unclear. CDR3 length: 12 amino acids. The germline V gene has CDR1 MGHDK and CDR2 SYGVNS. V dropped 4 bases and J dropped 3 bases, with 6 bases sitting between them.

This clone was seen only once. The CDR3 DNA sequence: TGTGCCAGCAGTTGGCAGGGGCCTCAACTCGGGGAGCAGTACTTC. As protein: CASSWQGPQLGEQYF. This rearrangement joins TRBV6-6 to TRBJ2-7, with TRBD1 as a possible D gene (6 bases). Germline loops: CDR1 MNHNY, CDR2 SVGAGI (reference sequence). The CDR3 has 15 residues. The V end lost 4 bases, the J end lost 7 bases, and 20 bases lay between the germline ends.